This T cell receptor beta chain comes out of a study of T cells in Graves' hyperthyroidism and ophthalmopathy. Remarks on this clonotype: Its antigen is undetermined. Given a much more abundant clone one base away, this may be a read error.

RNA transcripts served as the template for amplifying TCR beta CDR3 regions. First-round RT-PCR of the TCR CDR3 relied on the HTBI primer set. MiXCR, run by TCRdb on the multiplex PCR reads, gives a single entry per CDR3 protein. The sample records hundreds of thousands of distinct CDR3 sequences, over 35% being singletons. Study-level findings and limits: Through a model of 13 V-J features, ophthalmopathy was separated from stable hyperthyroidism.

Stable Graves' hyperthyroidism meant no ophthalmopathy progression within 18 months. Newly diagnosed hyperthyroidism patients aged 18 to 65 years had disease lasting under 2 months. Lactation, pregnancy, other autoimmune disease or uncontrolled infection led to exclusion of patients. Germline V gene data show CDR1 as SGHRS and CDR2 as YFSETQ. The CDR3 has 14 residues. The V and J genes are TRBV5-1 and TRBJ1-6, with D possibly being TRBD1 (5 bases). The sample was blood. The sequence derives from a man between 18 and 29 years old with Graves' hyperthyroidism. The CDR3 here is CTSSLGGFDSPLHF. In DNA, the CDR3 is TGTACCAGCAGCTTGGGGGGGTTCGATTCACCCCTCCACTTT.